One and the same sample provided the 2 T cell receptor beta chains below, sequenced in a study of Ad26.COV2.S vaccination and SARS-CoV-2 variants. The repertoire was sequenced with immunoSEQ multiplex PCR; TCRdb's copy has only in-frame clones and lacks some. Here the sample spans roughly 140,000 clones, more than 80% being singletons. The sample in question was peripheral blood, obtained after recovery from COVID-19. The source of these receptors is a human donor who had recovered from COVID-19.

A single count supports this clone. The chain recombines TRBV2 with TRBJ1-2; D unresolved. CDR1 and CDR2 from the germline V gene are SNHLY and FYNNEI. The length of the CDR3 is 14 residues. Trimming took off 4 bases at V and 5 bases at J, with 14 bases between the two ends. The CDR3 reads CASSAGVGAYGYTF. The DNA of the CDR3 is TGTGCCAGCAGTGCTGGGGTCGGTGCTTATGGCTACACCTTC.

In this sample, this clone turned up once. The rearrangement joins TRBV7-9 to TRBJ2-1, with 8 positions matching TRBD2. From germline, CDR1 is SEHNR and CDR2 FQNEAQ (reference sequence). CDR3 size: 16 residues. Trimming removed 0 bases from V and 5 bases from J; junction bases left unmatched: 6. The CDR3 sequence: CASSLAQRGLNNEQFF. CDR3 DNA sequence: TGTGCCAGCAGCTTAGCGCAGCGGGGGCTTAACAATGAGCAGTTCTTC.